One sample yielded the 10 T cell receptor beta chains listed below, sequenced in a study of shared clonotypes between healthy human individuals. Measured with immunoSEQ multiplex PCR; TCRdb has only the in-frame clones, and not every one. The sample has about 2.3 million clones; 85% to 95% are singletons. The sequenced sample consisted of naive CD4+ T cells from PBMCs. As to subset: CD45RA+ positively selected. The receptors stem from a man between 18 and 35 years old in good health. Some clones in this sample may be carry-over from other donors' samples.

The chain couples TRBV7-2 to TRBJ2-5, with a tentative D call TRBD2 (6 bases). The CDR3 totals 16 residues. Trimming stripped 2 bases from V and 1 base from J, with 14 bases between. CDR1 is SGHTA and CDR2 is FQGNSA in the germline V gene. CDR3: CASSLWGSGVQETQYF. In DNA, the CDR3 is TGTGCCAGCAGCTTATGGGGTAGCGGAGTCCAAGAGACCCAGTACTTC. Full variable domain (missing parts from reference TRBV7-2 and TRBJ2-5): GAGVSQSPSNKVTEKGKDVELRCDPISGHTALYWYRQSLGQGLEFLIYFQGNSAPDKSGLPSDRFSAERTGGSVSTLTIQRTQQEDSAVYLCASSLWGSGVQETQYFGPGTRLLVL.

The rearrangement uses TRBV5-1 and TRBJ2-2; the D gene could be TRBD1 or TRBD2 (6 bases each). This CDR3 has 16 residues. V gave up 4 bases and J gave up 2 bases, with 15 bases separating them. Per the germline V gene, CDR1 is SGHRS and CDR2 is YFSETQ. In DNA, the CDR3 is TGCGCCAGCAGCGCCGGGGGCGGCCTAAACACCGGGGAGCTGTTTTTT. This translates into CASSAGGGLNTGELFF.

The V gene is TRBV5-1, the J gene TRBJ1-1; D is uncertain. The V and J ends lost 4 bases and 7 bases respectively, with 11 bases between them. The CDR3 is 12 amino acids. The germline gives CDR1 SGHRS, CDR2 YFSETQ. The CDR3 sequence: CASSPTDGEAFF. The CDR3 DNA reads TGCGCCAGCAGCCCTACAGACGGTGAAGCTTTCTTT.

This chain links TRBV5-1 with TRBJ2-1, with TRBD1 matching 7 bases. This CDR3 contains 15 residues. Looked up from germline, CDR1 is SGHRS and CDR2 is YFSETQ. V shed 4 bases and J 4 bases; nucleotides not matched to a gene: 8. The CDR3: CASSLSGTEYNEQFF. The CDR3 DNA reads TGCGCCAGCAGCCTGTCGGGGACAGAGTACAATGAGCAGTTCTTC.

This clone was detected only once. This chain uses TRBV21-1 with TRBJ2-4; the table's D call, TRBD2, was not checked against the DNA. TRBV21-1 is a documented pseudogene. The CDR3 contains 16 residues. CDR3 DNA: TGTGCCAGCAGCCACCTGAGGCGGGGAGCCAAAAACATTCAGTACTTC. Protein sequence: CASSHLRRGAKNIQYF.

The rearrangement uses TRBV27 and TRBJ1-4; D possibly corresponds to TRBD1 (5 bases). Germline V gene sequence: CDR1 MNHEY, CDR2 SMNVEV (reference sequence). The V end was cut by 4 bases, the J end by 5 bases, with 11 bases between. The CDR3 runs 14 residues. In DNA form, the CDR3 reads TGTGCCAGCAGTTCGGGACGGGGGAATGAAAAACTGTTTTTT. Translation: CASSSGRGNEKLFF.

This chain links TRBV19 with TRBJ1-5; D not resolved. The CDR3 spans 11 residues. V was pared by 4 bases and J by 2 bases, with 0 bases between. Germline V lookup: CDR1 LNHDA, CDR2 SQIVND (reference sequence). This CDR3 is CASSSNQPQHF. DNA for the CDR3: TGTGCCAGTAGTAGCAATCAGCCCCAGCATTTT.

CDR3 amino acids: CATSPSAGRGRSYEQYF. The DNA for the CDR3 is TGTGCCACCAGCCCAAGCGCGGGAAGGGGGCGGTCCTACGAGCAGTACTTC. V and J are TRBV15 and TRBJ2-7; D is perhaps TRBD1 (7 bases). The V end was cut by 5 bases, the J end by 1 base, with 21 bases between. The CDR3 runs 17 residues. Germline lookup yields CDR1 LNHNV and CDR2 YYDKDF (reference sequence).

This clone has only one observation. This chain uses TRBV5-1 with TRBJ2-7; 10 nucleotides agree with TRBD1. Germline loops: CDR1 SGHRS, CDR2 YFSETQ. Germline trimming cut 0 bases from V and 2 bases from J; bases unmatched to any gene: 2. The CDR3 has 15 amino acids. The CDR3 protein is CASSLGQGATYEQYF. The DNA for the CDR3 is TGCGCCAGCAGCTTGGGACAGGGGGCAACCTACGAGCAGTACTTC.

The chain joins TRBV5-1 to TRBJ2-2, with a weak D call TRBD1 (5 bases). The CDR3 consists of 16 residues. Trimming left V 0 bases short and J 5 bases short, with 14 bases between. Germline CDR1 SGHRS, CDR2 YFSETQ. The CDR3 here is CASSLVVGAQTGELFF. In DNA, the CDR3 is TGCGCCAGCAGCTTGGTGGTTGGGGCACAGACCGGGGAGCTGTTTTTT.